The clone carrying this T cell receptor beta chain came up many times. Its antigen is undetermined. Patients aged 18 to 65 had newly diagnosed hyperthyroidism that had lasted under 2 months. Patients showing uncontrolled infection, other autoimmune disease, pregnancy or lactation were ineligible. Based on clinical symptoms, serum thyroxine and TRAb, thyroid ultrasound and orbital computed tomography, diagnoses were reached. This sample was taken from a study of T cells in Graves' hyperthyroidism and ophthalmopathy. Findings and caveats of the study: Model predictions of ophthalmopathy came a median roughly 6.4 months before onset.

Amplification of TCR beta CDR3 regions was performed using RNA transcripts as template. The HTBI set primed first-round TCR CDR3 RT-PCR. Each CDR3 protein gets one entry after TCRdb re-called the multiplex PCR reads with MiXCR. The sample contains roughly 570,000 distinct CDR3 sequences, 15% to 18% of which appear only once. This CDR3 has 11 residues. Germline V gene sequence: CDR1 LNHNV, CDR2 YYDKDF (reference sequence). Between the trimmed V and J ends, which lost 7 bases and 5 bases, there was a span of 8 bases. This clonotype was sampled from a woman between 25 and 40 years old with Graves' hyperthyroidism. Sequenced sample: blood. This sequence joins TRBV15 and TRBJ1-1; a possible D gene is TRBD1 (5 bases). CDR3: CATKRGTEAFF. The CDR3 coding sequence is TGTGCCACCAAACGGGGGACTGAAGCTTTCTTT.